This T cell receptor (beta chain) originates from a study of beta chain features in type 1 diabetes listed by TCRdb under 2018. With respect to the entire study: Mean age, gender distribution, total cell number and subset yield did not differ between patients and healthy donors. A total of around 110,000,000 sorted cells were examined across all samples, and RNA yield correlated strongly with the number of cells per subset. Naive and central memory subsets were obtained from all 30 or so donors, but regulatory and stem cell-like memory subsets were isolated from only 8 patients and roughly eight healthy donors. In the study, TCRB repertoires of sorted circulating CD4+ T cell subsets from recently diagnosed type 1 diabetes patients were compared with those of matched healthy donors. Findings and caveats that apply to the study as a whole: Naive, central memory and regulatory TCRB repertoires appeared to be more similar among patients than among healthy donors. Because cDNA was sequenced instead of genomic DNA, highly expressing activated cells could be over-represented, though the groups showed no difference in activation or CD3 levels. At VDJ recombination sites, patients with type 1 diabetes made fewer insertions and deleted more nucleotides, a pattern implying thymic rearrangement abnormalities. In all four CD4+ subsets, TCRB CDR3 length was moderately but significantly shorter in type 1 diabetes patients. PCR might favor shorter templates, but patient and control samples were amplified and corrected together, so any skew would affect both groups equally. Because the HLA sub-analyses included only small numbers of individuals, any influence of HLA type on TCRB rearrangement was left unresolved.

The entire amount of isolated RNA was reverse transcribed using the High Capacity cDNA Reverse Transcription Kit, so the sequenced TCRB transcripts were expressed ones. Naive, central memory and regulatory T cell samples underwent deep immunoSEQ sequencing, averaging around 3.6 million total reads per sample. Sorted cells were lysed in RLT buffer, and RNA was extracted using DNase-treated RNeasy Micro or Mini kits according to cell number. Each cell subset was processed separately to prevent cross-contamination, with patient and healthy donor samples processed together. The immunoSEQ multiplex PCR was used to amplify TCRB sequences from cDNA, generating 87-bp fragments that spanned the CDR3 region. The amplicons were sequenced using the Illumina HiSeq platform. The original methods were these. PCR bias was corrected computationally using synthetic template baselines, and reads within Hamming distance 2 were collapsed, with unmergeable singletons discarded. Reads were aligned to IMGT to assign V, D and J genes, CDR3 length, and insertions or deletions at six rearrangement sites. Clonotype counts were normalized to sorted cell number within each subset before computing true diversity and Gini coefficients with the tcR R package. Repertoire sharing was quantified using the overlap coefficient calculated on TCRB nucleotide sequences. Out-of-frame TCRB sequences from naive cells were analyzed as a proxy for the pre-selection repertoire. In its TCRdb copy, this immuneACCESS table keeps in-frame sequences only and misses some clones. Where compared with another copy, unresolved V genes explain less than half of these, and the others have no known cause. V, J and clone size are taken as reported in that table, and D and trimming were inferred from the DNA itself. The table for this sample lists about 260,000 clones; about 24% of them were counted only once. The top ten clones comprise 0.012% of the sample.

The CDR3 runs 16 amino acids, cysteine and phenylalanine included. The sequence is cut down to CDR3 DNA, 48 bases in frame from base 1. Trimming removed 3 bases from V and 5 bases from J; the gene matches leave 13 bases unexplained. According to the germline V gene, CDR1 reads SGDLS and CDR2 reads YYNGEE. Each donor gave one peripheral blood draw, approximately 120 mL on average, collected into heparinised tubes. A BD FACSAria II and a panel including CD45RO, CCR7, CD25, CD127, CD95 and CD27 were used to sort naive, central memory, regulatory and stem cell-like memory CD4+ T cells. All sorted populations exceeded 95% purity. PBMCs were separated immediately by Lymphoprep density gradient centrifugation and were stained directly, without being cultured. Samples were stained and sorted in pairs, with one healthy donor and one patient per experiment, so that batch effects were minimized. Notes on this clone: Its antigen remains undetermined. Per-nucleotide qualities are absent, and no much larger clonotype sits a single base away.

The sequencing input was naive CD4+ T cells from blood. The label giving this sample's cell subset or site can be read as: true naive CD4+ T cells. The TCR originated in a woman under 40 with type 1 diabetes. The rearrangement joined TRBV9 to TRBJ2-5; TRBD2 fits 7 bases in the junction. The DNA sequence is TGTGCCAGCAGCGCCTACTCAAAGAGGGAGGGGGAGACCCAGTACTTC. This sequence encodes CASSAYSKREGETQYF.